One sample yielded the 4 T cell receptor beta chains listed below, sequenced in a study of blood T cell repertoires in COVID-19. TCRdb keeps only in-frame clones here, not all; method: immunoSEQ multiplex PCR. Of roughly 31,000 clones detected, around 87% appear once; the ten largest clones hold roughly a tenth. Sequenced input: peripheral blood. These receptors all stem from a man aged 55-75 years with acute or convalescent COVID-19.

J is TRBJ2-2 and V is TRBV21-1; the table's D gene call, TRBD1, was not cross checked with the DNA. TRBV21-1 is classified as a pseudogene. The CDR3 runs 19 residues. CDR3 in DNA: TGTGCCAGCAGCAAAGTTAAGGTAAGAACAGGGCAGAACACCGGGGAGCTGTTTTTT. It yields the protein CASSKVKVRTGQNTGELFF.

The chain couples TRBV4-1 to TRBJ1-5; no clear D. The CDR3 totals 16 residues. Trimming took 0 bases from V and 0 from J, leaving 9 bases between them. Germline CDR1 is MGHRA and CDR2 is YSYEKL. In DNA, the CDR3 is TGCGCCAGCAGCCAAGATGCCGGGAATAGCAATCAGCCCCAGCATTTT. This encodes CASSQDAGNSNQPQHF.

This rearrangement joins TRBV20-1 to TRBJ1-1; no definite D call. Germline V CDR1 and CDR2: DFQATT, SNEGSKA (reference sequence). The CDR3 extends over 11 amino acids. The germline V and J ends were trimmed by 3 bases and 2 bases, with 4 bases remaining between them. CDR3 protein: CSARANTEAFF. The CDR3 DNA follows: TGCAGTGCTAGGGCTAACACTGAAGCTTTCTTT.

The genes are TRBV18 and TRBJ1-4; a possible D gene is TRBD1 (6 bases). The CDR3 is 13 amino acids. The V end was cut by 5 bases, the J end by 5 bases, with 9 bases between. Germline lookup yields CDR1 KGHSH and CDR2 LQKENI. CDR3 protein: CASSADRNEKLFF. CDR3 DNA: TGTGCCAGCTCAGCGGACAGAAATGAAAAACTGTTTTTT.